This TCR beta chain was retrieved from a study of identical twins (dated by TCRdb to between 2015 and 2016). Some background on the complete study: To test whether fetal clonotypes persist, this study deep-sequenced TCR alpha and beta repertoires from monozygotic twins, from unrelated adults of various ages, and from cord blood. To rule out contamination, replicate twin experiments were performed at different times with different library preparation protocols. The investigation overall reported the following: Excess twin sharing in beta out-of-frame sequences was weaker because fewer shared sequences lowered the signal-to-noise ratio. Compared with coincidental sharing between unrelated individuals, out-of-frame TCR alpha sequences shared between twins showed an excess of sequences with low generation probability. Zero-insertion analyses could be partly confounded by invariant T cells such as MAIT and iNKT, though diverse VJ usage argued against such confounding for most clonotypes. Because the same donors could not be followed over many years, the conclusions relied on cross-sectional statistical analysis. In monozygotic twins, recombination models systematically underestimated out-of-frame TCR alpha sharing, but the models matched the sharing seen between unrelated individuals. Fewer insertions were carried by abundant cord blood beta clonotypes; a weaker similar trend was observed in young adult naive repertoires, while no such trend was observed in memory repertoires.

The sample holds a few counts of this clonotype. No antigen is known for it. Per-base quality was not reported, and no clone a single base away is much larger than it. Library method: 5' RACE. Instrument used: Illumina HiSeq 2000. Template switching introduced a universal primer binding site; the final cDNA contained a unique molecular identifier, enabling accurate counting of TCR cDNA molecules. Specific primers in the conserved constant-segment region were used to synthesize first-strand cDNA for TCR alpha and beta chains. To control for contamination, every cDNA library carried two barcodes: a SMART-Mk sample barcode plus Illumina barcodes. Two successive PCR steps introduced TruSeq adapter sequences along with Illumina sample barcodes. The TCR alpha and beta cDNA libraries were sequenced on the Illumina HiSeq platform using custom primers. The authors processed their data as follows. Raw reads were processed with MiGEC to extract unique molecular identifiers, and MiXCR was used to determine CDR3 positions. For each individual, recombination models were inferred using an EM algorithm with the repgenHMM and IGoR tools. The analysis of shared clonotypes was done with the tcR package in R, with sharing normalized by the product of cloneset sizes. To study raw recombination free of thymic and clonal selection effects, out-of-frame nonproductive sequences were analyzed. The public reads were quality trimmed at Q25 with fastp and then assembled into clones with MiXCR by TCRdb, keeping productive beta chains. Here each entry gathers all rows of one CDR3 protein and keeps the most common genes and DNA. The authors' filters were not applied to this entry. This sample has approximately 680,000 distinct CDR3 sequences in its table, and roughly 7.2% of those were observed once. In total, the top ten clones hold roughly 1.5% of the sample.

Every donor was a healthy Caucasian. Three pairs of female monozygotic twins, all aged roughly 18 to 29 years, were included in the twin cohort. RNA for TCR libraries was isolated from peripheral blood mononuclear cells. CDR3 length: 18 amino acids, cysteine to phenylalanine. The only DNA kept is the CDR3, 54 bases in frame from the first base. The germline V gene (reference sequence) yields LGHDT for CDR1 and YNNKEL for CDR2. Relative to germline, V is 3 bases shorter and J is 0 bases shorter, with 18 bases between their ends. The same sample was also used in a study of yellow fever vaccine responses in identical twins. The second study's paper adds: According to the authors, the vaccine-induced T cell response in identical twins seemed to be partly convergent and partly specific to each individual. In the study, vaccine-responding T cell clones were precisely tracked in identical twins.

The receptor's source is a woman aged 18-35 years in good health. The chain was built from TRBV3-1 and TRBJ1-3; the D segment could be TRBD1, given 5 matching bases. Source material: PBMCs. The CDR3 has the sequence CASSQGSWGVNSGNTIYF. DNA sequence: TGTGCCAGCAGCCAGGGATCTTGGGGGGTGAACTCTGGAAACACCATATATTTT.